This TCR beta chain is drawn from a study of T cells in Graves' hyperthyroidism and ophthalmopathy. Study-level information: Sampling of peripheral blood happened at initial diagnosis, prior to any treatment. Study-level findings and limits: Researchers found most expanded thyroid clonotypes above 0.001 in blood as well.

Researchers took RNA transcripts and amplified the TCR beta CDR3 regions from them. TCR CDR3 regions were first amplified by RT-PCR with HTBI primers. Using its own MiXCR run on the multiplex PCR reads, TCRdb lists one record per CDR3 protein. The sample has fewer than 40,000 distinct CDR3 sequences; 40% to 65% are singletons. Germline V lookup: CDR1 ENHRY, CDR2 SYGVKD. V lost 3 bases and J lost 9, with 15 bases in between. This CDR3 has 14 residues. This clonotype rates as medium-sized (0.01 to 0.1%). The antigen remains unidentified. Diagnoses rested on clinical symptoms, serum thyroxine and TRAb, thyroid ultrasound and orbital computed tomography.

The chain joins TRBV10-3 to TRBJ2-1; no clear D gene. Sequencing input: blood. This TCR was recovered from a woman between 40 and 50 years old with Graves' ophthalmopathy. Here the CDR3 reads CAISDSRMSVEQFF. DNA for the CDR3: TGTGCCATCAGTGATTCCCGGATGAGCGTTGAGCAGTTCTTC.